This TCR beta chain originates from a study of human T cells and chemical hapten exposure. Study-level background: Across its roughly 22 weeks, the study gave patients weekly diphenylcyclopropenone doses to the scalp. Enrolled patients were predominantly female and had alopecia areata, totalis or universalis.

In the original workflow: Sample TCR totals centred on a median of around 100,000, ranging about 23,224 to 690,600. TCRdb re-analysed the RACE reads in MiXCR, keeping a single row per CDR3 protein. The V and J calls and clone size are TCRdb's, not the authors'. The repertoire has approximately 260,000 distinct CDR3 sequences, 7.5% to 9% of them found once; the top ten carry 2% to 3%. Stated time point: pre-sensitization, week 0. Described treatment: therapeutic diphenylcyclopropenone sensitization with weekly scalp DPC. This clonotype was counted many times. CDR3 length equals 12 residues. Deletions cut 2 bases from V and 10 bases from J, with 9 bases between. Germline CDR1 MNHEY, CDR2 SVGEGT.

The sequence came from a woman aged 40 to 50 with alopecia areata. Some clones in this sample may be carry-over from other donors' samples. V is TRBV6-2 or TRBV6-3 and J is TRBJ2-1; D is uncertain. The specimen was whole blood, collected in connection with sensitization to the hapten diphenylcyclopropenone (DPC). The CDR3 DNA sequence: TGTGCCAGCAGTTACGCCTTTGGGGAGCAGTTCTTC. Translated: CASSYAFGEQFF.